These 14 T cell receptor beta chains were sequenced from one sample in a study of CD8+ T cells in alopecia areata. Scientists pooled cutaneous lymph node cells and sorted them on CD4, CD8alpha, NKG2D, NKG2ACE and other markers. In each case, RNA was isolated and then reverse transcribed into cDNA as the sequencing template. Assay used: immunoSEQ multiplex PCR; TCRdb lists only in-frame clones, some missing. This sample carries 2,000 or so clones, none of them present only once. Sequenced material: CD8+ T cells sorted from a lymph node. These receptors were taken from a C3H/HeJ mouse with alopecia areata. The strain's MHC: H2-k.

This clone is large (0.1 to 1%). Gene names refer to mouse genes. With the read ending 4 residues before the CDR3 end, the germline J gene is used to fill in that end. The genes are TRBV19 and TRBJ2-7; 11 bases are a match to TRBD2. The CDR3 spans 15 residues. Germline-derived CDR1 and CDR2 are FNHDT and SITEND (reference sequence). The sequenced CDR3 bases are TGTGCCAGCAGTCACCGGGACTGGGGGATTTAT. It yields the protein CASSHRDWGIY. The CDR3, in full, reads CASSHRDWGIYEQYF. Supplemented by reference TRBV19 and TRBJ2-7, the full variable domain reads GGIITQTPKFLIGQEGQKLTLKCQQNFNHDTMYWYRQDSGKGLRLIYYSITENDLQKGDLSEGYDASREKKSSFSLTVTSAQKNEMAVFLCASSHRDWGIYEQYFGPGTRLTVL.

Points on this clone: Here the gene names and germline are mouse. The CDR3 goes on 4 residues after the read ends, and that part is filled in from the germline J gene. The chain joins TRBV31 to TRBJ2-5, with TRBD2 matching 14 bases. The CDR3 totals 15 residues. Looked up from germline, CDR1 is GKSSPN and CDR2 is SITVG. J gave up 2 bases and V 3 bases, and 1 base lay outside the gene matches. The sequenced part of the CDR3 DNA is TGTGCCTGGAGGGGACTGGGGGGGCGCCAAGAC. It yields the protein CAWRGLGGRQD. The full CDR3 reads CAWRGLGGRQDTQYF.

In regard to this clone: These gene names are mouse names. Read coverage stops 4 residues before the CDR3 terminus; the germline J gene supplies the remainder. The rearrangement links TRBV19 to TRBJ2-3, with TRBD2 identical over 10 bases. This CDR3 has 14 amino acids. The junction had 0 bases not matched to a gene; V was cut back by 2 bases and J by 3 bases. The germline V gene has CDR1 FNHDT and CDR2 SITEND (reference sequence). CDR3 DNA (partial): TGTGCCAGCAGTATCTGGGGGGGCGCAGAA. Its protein product is CASSIWGGAE. The full-length CDR3 reads as CASSIWGGAETLYF.

This clone has more than one count but fewer than ten. Gene names and germline refer to mouse. Read data end 4 residues before the CDR3 end; the end is taken from the germline J gene. V and J are TRBV13-2 and TRBJ2-7; TRBD2 aligns across 8 bases. The V segment lost 0 bases and the J segment 2 bases; nucleotides outside the gene matches: 4. This CDR3 has 15 residues. Germline CDR1 NNHNN, CDR2 SYGAGS (reference sequence). This CDR3 is CASGDAQLGAYEQYF. The sequenced CDR3 bases are TGTGCCAGCGGTGATGCGCAACTGGGGGCCTAT.

This clone was observed many times. Gene names are the mouse ones. The CDR3 extends 4 residues past the end of the read, so its final part is completed from the germline J gene. V usage is TRBV1 and J usage is TRBJ1-1; a weak D match, TRBD1 (5 bases). Trimming removed 0 bases at V and 1 base at J, with 6 bases between. Germline CDR1 NSQYPW, CDR2 LRSPGD (reference sequence). The CDR3 is 14 amino acids. Incomplete CDR3 DNA: TGCACCTGCAGTGCAGAGCAGGGGAACACA. Amino acid sequence: CTCSAEQGNT. From start to end, the CDR3 is CTCSAEQGNTEVFF.

About this clone: Gene names are mouse gene names. Coverage ceases 4 residues before the CDR3 finishes, and the germline J gene fills in the end. The J gene is TRBJ2-5, the V gene TRBV13-3, with 8 bases aligning to TRBD2. V shed 6 bases, J shed 0 bases, and the junction held 6 bases outside the gene matches. Germline loops: CDR1 NNHDY, CDR2 SYVADS. The CDR3 covers 15 residues. The CDR3 is CASKRGGLNQDTQYF. CDR3 DNA, as far as it was read: TGTGCCAGCAAAAGGGGGGGGCTTAACCAAGAC.

Comment on this clone: Gene names refer to mouse genes. With the read ending 4 residues before the CDR3 end, the germline J gene is used to fill in that end. Additional DNA sequences in this sample encode the identical CDR3. V usage is TRBV19 and J usage is TRBJ1-1; TRBD1 matches 8 bases. The length of the CDR3 is 14 residues. Trimming at V came to 4 bases and at J to 0 bases, leaving 2 bases not matched to a gene. Looked up from germline, CDR1 is FNHDT and CDR2 is SITEND (reference sequence). The CDR3 DNA, read in part, is TGTGCCAGCAGTTTACAGGGGGCAAACACA. Translated: CASSLQGANT. The CDR3, in full, reads CASSLQGANTEVFF.

A note on this clone: The gene names given are mouse names. The read terminates 4 residues ahead of where the CDR3 ends, so the germline J gene completes it. V is TRBV5 and J is TRBJ2-1, with 12 bases fitting TRBD2. The V segment lost 3 bases and the J segment 6 bases; nucleotides outside the gene matches: 3. Germline lookup yields CDR1 LGHNA and CDR2 YNLKQL (reference sequence). This CDR3 comprises 15 residues. CDR3 residues: CASSHRDWGVAEQFF. CDR3 bases read: TGTGCCAGCAGCCACCGGGACTGGGGGGTTGCT.

This clone came up many times. All gene names here are mouse names. Read coverage stops 4 residues before the CDR3 terminus; the germline J gene supplies the remainder. J is TRBJ2-3 and V is TRBV19, with a possible D match to TRBD1 (6 bases). Deletions cut 2 bases from V and 3 bases from J, with 10 bases between. This CDR3 region has 14 residues. Germline CDR1 and CDR2: FNHDT and SITEND (reference sequence). The part of the CDR3 DNA that was read is TGTGCCAGCAGTATTCAGGGGAGGGCAGAA. Translation gives CASSIQGRAE. The whole CDR3 sequence is CASSIQGRAETLYF.

Regarding this clone: The genes and germline here are from mouse. The CDR3 goes on 4 residues after the read ends, and that part is filled in from the germline J gene. This chain uses TRBV13-1 with TRBJ2-4, with D uncertain. Germline CDR1 and CDR2: NSHNY and SYGAGN. The CDR3 length is 13 residues. Incomplete CDR3 DNA: TGTGCCAGCAGTGATGGACTTTTTAAC. It yields the protein CASSDGLFN. The whole CDR3 sequence reads CASSDGLFNTLYF.

This clone was picked up many times. The germline and genes are mouse ones. The CDR3 end lies 4 residues beyond the end of the read and is filled in from the germline J gene. The rearrangement uses TRBV19 and TRBJ2-7; weak D call: TRBD1 (6 bases). The germline gives CDR1 FNHDT, CDR2 SITEND (reference sequence). V was pared by 6 bases and J by 0 bases, with 13 bases between. The CDR3 spans 14 residues. CDR3 DNA, as far as it was read: TGTGCCAGCACCGGTCAGGGGCCCTCCTAT. Its protein is CASTGQGPSY. The CDR3 reads in full as CASTGQGPSYEQYF.

This clone was detected a few times. The gene symbols are mouse symbols. Coverage ceases 3 residues before the CDR3 finishes, and the germline J gene fills in the end. The chain uses TRBV19 and TRBJ1-6, with D uncertain. TRBJ1-6 counts as an open reading frame of uncertain function. CDR1 is FNHDT, CDR2 SITEND, per germline (reference sequence). Trimming stripped 6 bases from V and 0 bases from J, with 4 bases between. The CDR3 loop spans 13 amino acids. The CDR3 DNA, read in part, is TGTGCCAGCACCAGTTCCTATAATTCGCCC. Translation: CASTSSYNSP. The full CDR3 reads CASTSSYNSPLYF.

This clone has just a few counts. Genes and germline are mouse. Sequencing ends 4 residues short of the CDR3 end; the germline J gene provides the rest. The chain couples TRBV13-1 to TRBJ2-7; D might be TRBD1 (6 bases). The CDR3 extends over 12 amino acids. Per the germline V gene, CDR1 is NSHNY and CDR2 is SYGAGN. CDR3 bases read: TGTGCCAGCAGTGATCCAGGGGAT. Translating gives CASSDPGD. The complete CDR3 protein is CASSDPGDEQYF.

This clone was detected a few times. Genes here carry mouse names. The sequence runs out 4 residues before the end of the CDR3; the remainder is reconstructed from the germline J gene. This rearrangement joins TRBV19 to TRBJ2-2, with 14 bases matching TRBD2. The CDR3 has 15 residues. Per the germline V gene, CDR1 is FNHDT and CDR2 is SITEND (reference sequence). V trimming: 7 bases; J trimming: 3 bases; junction bases outside the gene matches: 2. CDR3 protein: CASRDWGGDTGQLYF. Incomplete CDR3 DNA: TGTGCCAGCCGGGACTGGGGGGGCGACACCGGG. The full variable domain, in which reference TRBV19 and TRBJ2-2 provide the parts outside the CDR3, is GGIITQTPKFLIGQEGQKLTLKCQQNFNHDTMYWYRQDSGKGLRLIYYSITENDLQKGDLSEGYDASREKKSSFSLTVTSAQKNEMAVFLCASRDWGGDTGQLYFGEGSKLTVL.